The 8 T cell receptor beta chains listed next were all sequenced from one sample in a study of control samples from healthy donors and cancer patients. The repertoire was sequenced with immunoSEQ multiplex PCR; TCRdb's copy has only in-frame clones and lacks some. This table holds 350,000 to 450,000 clones, approximately 90% found once. The sequenced sample consisted of PBMCs. Receptors originate from a man aged 40-49 years with head and neck cancer.

This clone was observed a few times. The chain carries TRBV5-4 and TRBJ1-3; D is possibly TRBD1 (5 bases). Germline V gene sequence: CDR1 SGHNT, CDR2 YYREEE (reference sequence). V shed 0 bases and J shed 4 bases, with 14 bases lying between them. CDR3 length: 16 residues. CDR3 protein: CASSLGTTALGNTIYF. In DNA, the CDR3 is TGTGCCAGCAGCTTGGGGACGACAGCCTTAGGAAACACCATATATTTT.

This clone has only one observation. The J gene is TRBJ2-3, the V gene TRBV9; D uncertain. Between the trimmed V and J ends, which lost 6 bases and 2 bases, there was a span of 13 bases. This CDR3 region has 14 residues. The germline gives CDR1 SGDLS, CDR2 YYNGEE. CDR3 in DNA: TGTGCCAGCAACCCAAGTTCTCACACAGATACGCAGTATTTT. It translates to CASNPSSHTDTQYF.

As concerns this clone: One junction end disagrees with the germline gene, perhaps due to a read error. The V gene is TRBV9, the J gene TRBJ2-7, with 9 positions matching TRBD2. From germline, CDR1 is SGDLS and CDR2 YYNGEE. The CDR3 extends over 15 amino acids. CDR3 protein: CASSVVAGVPNEQCF. In DNA form, the CDR3 reads TGTGCCAGCAGCGTAGTAGCGGGAGTTCCGAACGAGCAGTGCTTC.

This clone appeared a single time. The CDR3 here is CASSLSTDTQYF. Written as DNA, the CDR3 is TGTGCCAGCAGCTTATCCACAGATACGCAGTATTTT. The chain combines TRBV11-2 with TRBJ2-3, with D unresolved. Germline CDR1 is SGHAT and CDR2 is FQNNGV. V shed 2 bases and J shed 2 bases, with 2 bases lying between them. The CDR3 has 12 residues.

The chain couples TRBV12-5 to TRBJ1-2; weak D call: TRBD1 (5 bases). The CDR3 length is 16 residues. V was trimmed by 4 bases and J by 1 base, leaving 16 bases between them. Germline V gene lookup returns CDR1 LGHNT and CDR2 FRNRAP. CDR3 protein: CASGWTGGRGNYGYTF. The CDR3 nucleotides read TGTGCTAGTGGTTGGACCGGGGGAAGGGGTAACTATGGCTACACCTTC.

The chain carries TRBV7-2 and TRBJ1-3, with D uncertain. The germline V and J ends were trimmed by 2 bases and 0 bases, with 14 bases remaining between them. Germline V gene data show CDR1 as SGHTA and CDR2 as FQGNSA. This CDR3 has 17 residues. DNA for the CDR3: TGTGCCAGCAGCTTAAGTCGGTGGGCTGACTCTGGAAACACCATATATTTT. Translation gives CASSLSRWADSGNTIYF.

The V call is TRBV28, the J call TRBJ2-1; D is unresolved. Germline V CDR1 and CDR2: MDHEN, SYDVKM. Trimming took 3 bases from V and 0 from J, leaving 12 bases between them. The CDR3 has 16 amino acids. The CDR3 sequence is CASSLSRSSSYNEQFF. The DNA of the CDR3 is TGTGCCAGCAGTTTGTCCAGGTCGAGCTCCTACAATGAGCAGTTCTTC. The full variable domain, with the rest looked up from reference TRBV28 and TRBJ2-1, is DVKVTQSSRYLVKRTGEKVFLECVQDMDHENMFWYRQDPGLGLRLIYFSYDVKMKEKGDIPEGYSVSREKKERFSLILESASTNQTSMYLCASSLSRSSSYNEQFFGPGTRLTVL.

The chain uses TRBV10-2 and TRBJ2-7, with TRBD1 matching 8 bases. The CDR3 is 13 residues long. The germline V gene encodes CDR1 WSHSY and CDR2 SAAADI. V was clipped by 2 bases and J by 9 bases; unmatched bases: 6. The CDR3 reads CASSEDRGGRQYF. As DNA, the CDR3 is TGCGCCAGCAGTGAGGACAGGGGCGGGCGGCAGTACTTC.